The rows below give T cell receptor beta chains drawn from one sample of a study of blood T cell repertoires in COVID-19. Some clones are missing from TCRdb's copy, which holds only in-frame ones; the method was immunoSEQ multiplex PCR. The sample has roughly 70,000 clones, roughly nine tenths seen once. The specimen was peripheral blood. These receptors all come from a woman aged 50 to 65 with active COVID-19. Both conserved end residues are part of each CDR3. Fields, in order: clone size, V gene, J gene, D gene, CDR3 DNA, CDR3 protein. A D gene is named only where the DNA matches it firmly. Clone size is stated in some rows and not others, as once, few, many or a class when expanded.

.	TRBV7-8	TRBJ1-1	.	TGTGCCAGCAGCCGGACAGACCCGAGTGGATACATCTTT	CASSRTDPSGYIF
.	TRBV19	TRBJ2-1	TRBD2	TGTGCCAGTAGTTTTAGCGGGTCTTACAATGAGCAGTTCTTC	CASSFSGSYNEQFF
.	TRBV6-5	TRBJ2-2	TRBD1	TGTGCCAGCACAGGGGGATTAGGGAACACCGGGGAGCTGTTTTTT	CASTGGLGNTGELFF
.	TRBV15	TRBJ2-1	TRBD2	TGTGCCACCAGCAGAGCTCGGCTAGCGGGAGGGAATGAGCAGTTCTTC	CATSRARLAGGNEQFF
.	TRBV5-4	TRBJ2-7	TRBD1	TGTGCCAGCAGGTTGACAGGGACCCCTCAAGAGCAGTACTTC	CASRLTGTPQEQYF
.	TRBV5-1	TRBJ1-1	TRBD1	TGCGCCAGCAGCTTGCGGGACAGCCCTACCAACACTGAAGCTTTCTTT	CASSLRDSPTNTEAFF
.	TRBV6-1	TRBJ1-2	.	TGTGCCAGCAGTGACCCCGGGGGTTCCAACTATGGCTACACCTTC	CASSDPGGSNYGYTF
.	TRBV6-5	TRBJ2-7	.	TGTGCCACCCGGTCGAATAGCGCTACATACGAGCAGTACTTC	CATRSNSATYEQYF
once	TRBV5-1	TRBJ2-7	.	TGCGCCAGCAGCTTGGCTCTCTCCTACGAGCAGTACTTC	CASSLALSYEQYF
.	TRBV6-5	TRBJ2-7	TRBD1	TGTGCCGCAAGGCCCGGGACAGTGCCCTACGAGCAGTACTTC	CAARPGTVPYEQYF
.	TRBV7-9	TRBJ1-2	TRBD1	TGTGCCAGCAGTCCGACAGGGTTAGGGGGCTACACCTTC	CASSPTGLGGYTF
.	TRBV19	TRBJ2-1	TRBD2	TGTGCCAGTAGTAGGGCTAGCGGGAGTCCCTACAATGAGCAGTTCTTC	CASSRASGSPYNEQFF
.	TRBV28	TRBJ1-2	.	TGTGCCAGCAGTTTACTTGTGACAGACTATGGCTACACCTTC	CASSLLVTDYGYTF
.	TRBV15	TRBJ1-6	.	TGTGCCACCAGCAGAGATGGAGGAGTGATTAATTCACCCCTCCACTTT	CATSRDGGVINSPLHF
.	TRBV5-1	TRBJ1-2	.	TGCGCCAGCTATAGACAGGCGGATGGCTACACCTTC	CASYRQADGYTF
.	TRBV28	TRBJ1-6	TRBD1	TGTGCCAGCAGTACAGGGGGCGCTTCCTATAATTCACCCCTCCACTTT	CASSTGGASYNSPLHF
once	TRBV28	TRBJ2-1	TRBD2	TGTGCCAGCACCCAAGGTGGGACTAGCGGTTTCAATGAGCAGTTCTTC	CASTQGGTSGFNEQFF
.	TRBV7-9	TRBJ1-1	.	TGTGCCAGCAGCTTAGGTTGGGGAGAGAACACTGAAGCTTTCTTT	CASSLGWGENTEAFF
.	TRBV7-3	TRBJ1-1	.	TGTGCCAGCAGCTTAAACACGAACACTGAAGCTTTCTTT	CASSLNTNTEAFF
.	TRBV10-3	TRBJ2-2	.	TGTGCCATCAGTGGGCAGGGCCAGGGCGGGGAGCTGTTTTTT	CAISGQGQGGELFF
.	TRBV20-1	TRBJ2-7	TRBD2	TGCAGTGCCAGGCGGGGGTACGAGCAGTACTTC	CSARRGYEQYF
.	TRBV28	TRBJ1-1	.	TGTGCCAGCAGTTTAAGAGGGAACACTGAAGCTTTCTTT	CASSLRGNTEAFF
.	TRBV9	TRBJ1-1	.	TGTGCCAGCAGCCCGTTGGGAGGGATGAACACTGAAGCTTTCTTT	CASSPLGGMNTEAFF
.	TRBV5-5	TRBJ1-1	.	TGTGCCAGCAGCAACGGAGGCACTCAGAACACTGAAGCTTTCTTT	CASSNGGTQNTEAFF
.	TRBV5-1	TRBJ2-2	TRBD2	TGCGCCAGCAGCTTGGGACTAGCGGTGAACACCGGGGAGCTGTTTTTT	CASSLGLAVNTGELFF
medium-sized	TRBV10-1	TRBJ2-7	.	TGCGCCAGCAGTACGAGCTCCTACGAGCAGTACTTC	CASSTSSYEQYF
.	TRBV2	TRBJ1-5	.	TGTGCCAGCAGAGCTACAGAGCCGGTCAAGCCCCAGCATTTT	CASRATEPVKPQHF
.	TRBV7-6	TRBJ2-3	TRBD2	TGTGCCAGCAGCGTGAGGACTAGCGGGAGAGGAGGCACAGATACGCAGTATTTT	CASSVRTSGRGGTDTQYF
.	TRBV19	TRBJ2-7	.	TGTGCCAGTAGTTTAACAGGAACCTACGAGCAGTACTTC	CASSLTGTYEQYF
.	TRBV4-1	TRBJ1-4	TRBD1	TGCGCCAGCAGCCGCGGACAGGGGATAACTAATGAAAAACTGTTTTTT	CASSRGQGITNEKLFF
.	TRBV19	TRBJ2-7	TRBD1	TGTGCCAGTAGTACCTCGGGACAGGGTTCCTACGAGCAGTACTTC	CASSTSGQGSYEQYF
.	TRBV7-8	TRBJ2-7	.	TGTGCCAGCAGCTACGGACAGCCCTACGAGCAGTACTTC	CASSYGQPYEQYF
.	TRBV5-6	TRBJ2-3	.	TGTGCCAGCAGCGGTGGGGGCGGGAGTTGGACAGATACGCAGTATTTT	CASSGGGGSWTDTQYF
.	TRBV6-5	TRBJ2-7	TRBD2	TGTGCCAGCAGTTACTCTGGCGGGAGCAGATACGAGCAGTACTTC	CASSYSGGSRYEQYF
few	TRBV7-9	TRBJ2-3	.	TGTGCCAGCAGCTTGTTTGTAGGAGCCACAGATACGCAGTATTTT	CASSLFVGATDTQYF
.	TRBV5-5	TRBJ1-3	TRBD1	TGTGCCAGCAGCTTGTGGACAGGGACGGGAAACACCATATATTTT	CASSLWTGTGNTIYF
.	TRBV6-1	TRBJ2-1	TRBD2	TGTGCCAGCAGTGAACTTGCGGGAGCCTACAATGAGCAGTTCTTC	CASSELAGAYNEQFF
.	TRBV7-9	TRBJ2-7	.	TGTGCCAGCAGCTCCCCGTCGCGTCACGAGCAGTACTTC	CASSSPSRHEQYF
.	TRBV27	TRBJ2-7	TRBD1	TGTGCCAGCAGTATAACAATCCCGACAGGGGATCACTACGAGCAGTACTTC	CASSITIPTGDHYEQYF
few	TRBV3-1/TRBV3-2	TRBJ2-1	TRBD1	TGTGCCAGCCGGTCGCGGGACAGGGGGGACAATGAGCAGTTCTTC	CASRSRDRGDNEQFF
.	TRBV7-9	TRBJ1-5	.	TGTGCCAGCAGCTTAACGGGGAAAGATCAGCCCCAGCATTTT	CASSLTGKDQPQHF
.	TRBV28	TRBJ1-5	.	TGTGCCAGCGGGCGAGAAAGCAATCAGCCCCAGCATTTT	CASGRESNQPQHF
.	TRBV7-3	TRBJ2-1	TRBD1	TGTGCCAGCAGCTTAGTCCCCGGGACAGGGGGCAATGAGCAGTTCTTC	CASSLVPGTGGNEQFF
.	TRBV5-4	TRBJ2-1	TRBD1	TGTGCCAGCAGCCGGGGTGGACAGGACTACAATGAGCAGTTCTTC	CASSRGGQDYNEQFF
.	TRBV24-1	TRBJ2-7	.	TGTGCCACCACTGGCATACAGGGTACTATTCTCTACGAGCAGTACTTC	CATTGIQGTILYEQYF
.	TRBV30	TRBJ2-7	.	TGTGCCTGGAGTATTCCGGGAAGGTCCTACGAGCAGTACTTC	CAWSIPGRSYEQYF
few	TRBV2	TRBJ2-2	.	TGTGCCAGCAGTCAGACGGAGGCGAACACCGGGGAGCTGTTTTTT	CASSQTEANTGELFF
.	TRBV11-2	TRBJ2-2	TRBD1	TGTGCCAGCAGCCACAACAGGGGCCAGGAGCTGTTTTTT	CASSHNRGQELFF
.	TRBV6-6	TRBJ1-2	TRBD1	TGTGCCAGCATCACAGGGGGTAACTATGGCTACACCTTC	CASITGGNYGYTF